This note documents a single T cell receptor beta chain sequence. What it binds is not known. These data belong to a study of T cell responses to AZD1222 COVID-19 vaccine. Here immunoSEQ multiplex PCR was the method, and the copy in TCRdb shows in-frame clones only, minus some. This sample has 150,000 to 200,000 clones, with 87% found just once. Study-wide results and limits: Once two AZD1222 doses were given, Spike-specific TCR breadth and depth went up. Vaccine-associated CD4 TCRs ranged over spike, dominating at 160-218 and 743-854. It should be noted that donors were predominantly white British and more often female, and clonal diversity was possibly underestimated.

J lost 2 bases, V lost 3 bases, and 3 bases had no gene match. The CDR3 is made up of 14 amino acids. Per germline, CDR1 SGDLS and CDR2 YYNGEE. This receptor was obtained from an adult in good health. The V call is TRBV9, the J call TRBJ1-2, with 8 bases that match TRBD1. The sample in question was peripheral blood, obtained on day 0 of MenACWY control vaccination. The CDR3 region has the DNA TGTGCCAGCAGCGATAACAGGGGGAACTATGGCTACACCTTC. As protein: CASSDNRGNYGYTF. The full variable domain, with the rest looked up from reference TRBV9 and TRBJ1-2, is DSGVTQTPKHLITATGQRVTLRCSPRSGDLSVYWYQQSLDQGLQFLIQYYNGEERAKGNILERFSAQQFPDLHSELNLSSLELGDSALYFCASSDNRGNYGYTFGSGTRLTVV.